Listed below are T cell receptor beta chains from one sample, sequenced in a study of blood T cell repertoires in COVID-19. Method: immunoSEQ multiplex PCR; TCRdb's copy keeps in-frame clones and lacks some. The sample yields approximately 230,000 clones, around nine tenths seen once. Sequenced material: peripheral blood. Receptor source: a man aged 18 to 35 with active or convalescent COVID-19. CDR3s include the opening cysteine and the closing phenylalanine or tryptophan. A D gene is named only where the DNA matches it firmly. Size is stated for part of the rows, as once, few or many counts, or as a class when the clone is expanded.

D gene	J gene	V gene	clone size	CDR3 DNA	CDR3 protein
TRBD1	TRBJ1-4	TRBV28	NA	TGTGCCAGCACCTCGGTCAGGGGGAGTGAAAAACTGTTTTTT	CASTSVRGSEKLFF
NA	TRBJ2-3	TRBV6-5	NA	TGTGCCAGCAGTTACTTATTTCAGGGGACAGATACGCAGTATTTT	CASSYLFQGTDTQYF
TRBD2	TRBJ2-3	TRBV5-1	NA	TGCGCCAGCAGCTTGTGGCTAGCGGAGGCAGATACGCAGTATTTT	CASSLWLAEADTQYF
NA	TRBJ1-2	TRBV6-5	NA	TGTGCCAGCAGTTACGGGGGGACGGGCTACACCTTC	CASSYGGTGYTF
TRBD1	TRBJ1-1	TRBV30	NA	TGTGCCTGGAGAGAAACCGGGACAGGGGTTACTGAAGCTTTCTTT	CAWRETGTGVTEAFF
NA	TRBJ2-1	TRBV7-8	NA	TGTGCCAGCAGCTCCGGACACTTCTCCTACAATGAGCAGTTCTTC	CASSSGHFSYNEQFF
TRBD2	TRBJ2-1	TRBV7-9	NA	TGTGCCAGCAGCTCGCCGACTAGCGGGGTCTACAATGAGCAGTTCTTC	CASSSPTSGVYNEQFF
NA	TRBJ2-1	TRBV5-4	NA	TGTGCCAGCAGCTTATCGGGGGGCATTTACAATGAGCAGTTCTTC	CASSLSGGIYNEQFF
NA	TRBJ1-1	TRBV5-1	NA	TGCGCCAGCAGCCAGGCTTTGAACACTGAAGCTTTCTTT	CASSQALNTEAFF
TRBD2	TRBJ2-1	TRBV7-6	NA	TGTGCCAGCAGCCTCACGCCGATCCTAGCGGGAGGGCAGAATGAGCAGTTCTTC	CASSLTPILAGGQNEQFF
NA	TRBJ1-2	TRBV5-1	NA	TGCGCCAGCAGCTCGGGACAAGACGCTGTCTACACCTTC	CASSSGQDAVYTF
NA	TRBJ1-2	TRBV10-3	NA	TGTGCCATCAGTGAGTCGGGGGGAAGCGGCTTTAACTATGGCTACACCTTC	CAISESGGSGFNYGYTF
NA	TRBJ1-2	TRBV19	NA	TGTGCCAGTAGTCCCCGCGCAGGGGCGAGCTTTAGTGGCTACACCTTC	CASSPRAGASFSGYTF
TRBD1	TRBJ2-7	TRBV19	NA	TGTGCCAGTAGTACAACAGGGGGCTCGTCCTACGAGCAGTACTTC	CASSTTGGSSYEQYF
TRBD1	TRBJ1-4	TRBV15	NA	TGTGCCACCAGCAGTGGGGACAGGGGGCGGTTAGGTGAAAAACTGTTTTTT	CATSSGDRGRLGEKLFF
TRBD2	TRBJ2-3	TRBV7-9	once	TGTGCCAGCAGCCCGACTAGCGGGGGGGGGTATTTT	CASSPTSGGGYF
NA	TRBJ2-2	TRBV5-1	NA	TGCGCCAGCTCAGCGGCCGGGGAGCTGTTTTTT	CASSAAGELFF
NA	TRBJ2-7	TRBV4-1	NA	TGCGCCAGCAGCCCCCCTCCGGGATCCGGCGGTGTTTACGAGCAGTACTTC	CASSPPPGSGGVYEQYF
TRBD1	TRBJ1-5	TRBV4-3	NA	TGCGCCAGCAGCCAAGATATTCAGGGGGATCAGCCCCAGCATTTT	CASSQDIQGDQPQHF
TRBD1	TRBJ2-5	TRBV5-6	NA	TGTGCCAGCAGCTCACCAACAGGGGCGGTCGAGACCCAGTACTTC	CASSSPTGAVETQYF
NA	TRBJ1-3	TRBV6-4	NA	TGTGCCAGCAGTGAGAGACAGGAATCTTCTGGAAACACCATATATTTT	CASSERQESSGNTIYF
NA	TRBJ1-3	TRBV18	NA	TGTGCCAGCCACGACATTTACTCTGGAAACACCATATATTTT	CASHDIYSGNTIYF
NA	TRBJ1-5	TRBV10-3	NA	TGTGCCATCAGTGAGTCGGAAGGCGGACAGCCCCAGCATTTT	CAISESEGGQPQHF
NA	TRBJ1-1	TRBV7-6	NA	TGTGCCAGCAGCCCCAGCGGGGAGAGTGACACTGAAGCTTTCTTT	CASSPSGESDTEAFF
NA	TRBJ1-1	TRBV6-1	few	TGTGCCAGCAGTGGGCTGGGGGGGGCGCAAATTCGCGGTGAAGCTTTCTTT	CASSGLGGAQIRGEAFF
TRBD2	TRBJ2-3	TRBV3-1/TRBV3-2	NA	TGTGCCAGCAGCCCCTGGACTAGCGGACGCACAGATACGCAGTATTTT	CASSPWTSGRTDTQYF
TRBD1	TRBJ2-7	TRBV3-1/TRBV3-2	NA	TGTGCCAGCAGCTTAAACGCCGGGACAGGTAACTACGAGCAGTACTTC	CASSLNAGTGNYEQYF
TRBD2	TRBJ2-1	TRBV27	NA	TGTGCCAGCAAGTATTGGACTAGCGGGATGGATGAGCAGTTCTTC	CASKYWTSGMDEQFF
TRBD1	TRBJ2-1	TRBV7-9	NA	TGTGCCAGCAGCTTCGCGCCAGGGGGTGAGCAGTTCTTC	CASSFAPGGEQFF
NA	TRBJ1-1	TRBV19	NA	TGTGCCAGTAGTTCGGGGAAGAACACTGAAGCTTTCTTT	CASSSGKNTEAFF
NA	TRBJ1-2	TRBV19	NA	TGTGCCAGTAGTTCGACCCAGGGGCGTGGCTACACCTTC	CASSSTQGRGYTF
NA	TRBJ1-1	TRBV3-1/TRBV3-2	few	TGTGCCAGCAGCCAAGGGGGGGGCACTGAAGCTTTCTTT	CASSQGGGTEAFF
NA	TRBJ2-7	TRBV6-5	once	TGTGCCAGCAGGTTTGCAGGGTCGAGCTCCTACGAGCAGTACTTC	CASRFAGSSSYEQYF
NA	TRBJ1-1	TRBV6-5	few	TGTGCCACCCATACAGGGAATCTGCGGGAAGCTTTCTTT	CATHTGNLREAFF